This TCR beta chain was sequenced during a study of blood T cell repertoires in COVID-19. Study-level background: Acute-phase and convalescent COVID-19 samples originated in the United States, Italy and Spain.

The assay was immunoSEQ multiplex PCR, and TCRdb's table has in-frame clones only and misses some. Among some 190,000 clones, roughly four fifths were seen once, and the ten largest hold about 11%. Followed longitudinally, the Seattle patients had been enrolled during active infection. The CDR3 covers 14 residues. The V and J ends lost 0 bases and 5 bases respectively, with 6 bases between them. Germline CDR1 and CDR2: SGDLS and YYNGEE. The sequenced sample consisted of peripheral blood. The sequence derives from a middle-aged woman with COVID-19, enrolled during active disease. The chain couples TRBV9 to TRBJ1-6; D ambiguous. The CDR3 reads CASSVATHNSPLHF. CDR3 nucleotides: TGTGCCAGCAGCGTAGCTACCCATAATTCACCCCTCCACTTT.